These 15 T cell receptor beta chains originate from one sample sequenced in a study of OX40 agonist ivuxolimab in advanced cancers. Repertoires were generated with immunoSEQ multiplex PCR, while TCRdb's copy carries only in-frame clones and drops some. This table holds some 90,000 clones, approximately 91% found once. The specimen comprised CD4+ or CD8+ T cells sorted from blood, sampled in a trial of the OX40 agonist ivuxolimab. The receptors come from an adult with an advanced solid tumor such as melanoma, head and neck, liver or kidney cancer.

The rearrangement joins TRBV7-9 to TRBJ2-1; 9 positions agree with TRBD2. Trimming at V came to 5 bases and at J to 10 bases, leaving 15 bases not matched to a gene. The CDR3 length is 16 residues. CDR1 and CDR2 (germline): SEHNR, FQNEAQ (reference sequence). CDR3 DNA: TGTGCCAGCAGCCCCCGGGCGCGAAGTCTAGCGGGAGAGCAGTTCTTC. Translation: CASSPRARSLAGEQFF.

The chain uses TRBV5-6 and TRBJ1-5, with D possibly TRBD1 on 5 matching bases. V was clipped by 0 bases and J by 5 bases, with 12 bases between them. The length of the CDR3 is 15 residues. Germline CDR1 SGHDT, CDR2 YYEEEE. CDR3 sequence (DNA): TGTGCCAGCAGCTTGGTGGGCAGGGCGCATCAGCCCCAGCATTTT. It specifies CASSLVGRAHQPQHF.

The CDR3 loop is CSVFGQGARETQYF. The CDR3 DNA reads as TGCAGCGTGTTTGGACAGGGGGCGAGAGAGACCCAGTACTTC. The chain carries TRBV29-1 and TRBJ2-5, with 11 bases aligning to TRBD1. The CDR3 extends over 14 amino acids. V shed 6 bases, J shed 4 bases, and the junction held 7 bases outside the gene matches. The germline V gene has CDR1 SQVTM and CDR2 ANQGSEA.

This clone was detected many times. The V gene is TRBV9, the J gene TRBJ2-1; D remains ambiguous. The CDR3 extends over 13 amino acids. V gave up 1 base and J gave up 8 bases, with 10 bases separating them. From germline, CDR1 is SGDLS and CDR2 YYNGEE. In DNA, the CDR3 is TGTGCCAGCAGCGTATCAGGAAAGTATGAGCAGTTCTTC. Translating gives CASSVSGKYEQFF.

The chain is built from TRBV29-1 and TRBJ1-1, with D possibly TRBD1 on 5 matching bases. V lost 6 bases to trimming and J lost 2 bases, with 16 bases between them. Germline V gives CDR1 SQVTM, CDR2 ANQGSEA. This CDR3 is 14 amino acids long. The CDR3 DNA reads TGCAGCGTACTTCGGGGGAGAATTAACACTGAAGCTTTCTTT. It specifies CSVLRGRINTEAFF.

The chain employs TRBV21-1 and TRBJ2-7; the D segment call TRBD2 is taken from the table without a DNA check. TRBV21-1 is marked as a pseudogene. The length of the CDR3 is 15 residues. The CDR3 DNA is TGTGCCACCGCGTACTGTAATAGCGGGAGACGCGAGCAGTACTTC. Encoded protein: CATAYCNSGRREQYF.

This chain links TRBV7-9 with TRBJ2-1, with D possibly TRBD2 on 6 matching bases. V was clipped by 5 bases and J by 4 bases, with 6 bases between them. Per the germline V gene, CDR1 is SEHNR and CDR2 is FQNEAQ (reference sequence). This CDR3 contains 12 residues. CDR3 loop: CASSGRYNEQFF. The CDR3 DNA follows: TGTGCCAGCAGCGGGAGGTACAATGAGCAGTTCTTC.

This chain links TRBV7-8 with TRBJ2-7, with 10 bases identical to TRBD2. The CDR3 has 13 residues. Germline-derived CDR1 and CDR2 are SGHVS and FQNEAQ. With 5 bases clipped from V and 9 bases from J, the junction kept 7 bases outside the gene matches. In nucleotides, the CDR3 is TGTGCCAGCAGCCCGGGACTAGCGAGTTCGCAGTACTTC. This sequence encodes CASSPGLASSQYF.

As DNA, the CDR3 is TGTGCCAGCAGTATACAGGGGACCCGGGAAAAACTGTTTTTT. This sequence encodes CASSIQGTREKLFF. This chain connects TRBV2 to TRBJ1-4; TRBD1 matches 7 bases. The trim removed 5 bases at V and 8 bases at J, leaving 8 bases unmatched. Germline V gene data show CDR1 as SNHLY and CDR2 as FYNNEI. The CDR3 is 14 amino acids.

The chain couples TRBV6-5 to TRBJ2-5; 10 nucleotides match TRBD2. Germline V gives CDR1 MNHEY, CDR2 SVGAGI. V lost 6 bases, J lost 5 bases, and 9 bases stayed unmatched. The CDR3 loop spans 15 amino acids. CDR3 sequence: CASRPSGSYRETQYF. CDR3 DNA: TGTGCCAGCAGACCTAGCGGGAGTTATCGGGAGACCCAGTACTTC.

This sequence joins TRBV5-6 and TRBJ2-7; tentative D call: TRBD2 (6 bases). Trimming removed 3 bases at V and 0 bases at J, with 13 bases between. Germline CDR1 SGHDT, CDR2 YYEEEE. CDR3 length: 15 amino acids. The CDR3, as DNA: TGTGCCAGCAGCTACAGAGGGGACTTCTCCTACGAGCAGTACTTC. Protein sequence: CASSYRGDFSYEQYF.

CDR3 sequence (DNA): TGTGCCAGCAGCCCCTTAACCTACGAGCAGTACTTC. Its translation: CASSPLTYEQYF. The chain employs TRBV7-9 and TRBJ2-7, with D unclear. The CDR3 has 12 amino acids. V was shortened by 5 bases and J by 2 bases, with 7 bases between the two germline ends. CDR1 and CDR2 from the germline V gene are SEHNR and FQNEAQ (reference sequence). Variable domain in full (rest from reference TRBV7-9 and TRBJ2-7): DTGVSQNPRHKITKRGQNVTFRCDPISEHNRLYWYRQTLGQGPEFLTYFQNEAQLEKSRLLSDRFSAERPKGSFSTLEIQRTEQGDSAMYLCASSPLTYEQYFGPGTRLTVT.

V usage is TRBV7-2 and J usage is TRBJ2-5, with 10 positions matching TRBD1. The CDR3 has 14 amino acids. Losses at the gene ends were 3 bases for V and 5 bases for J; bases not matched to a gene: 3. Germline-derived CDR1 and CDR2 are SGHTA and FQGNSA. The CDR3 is CASSFDRGPETQYF. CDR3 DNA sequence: TGTGCCAGCAGCTTCGACAGGGGGCCGGAGACCCAGTACTTC. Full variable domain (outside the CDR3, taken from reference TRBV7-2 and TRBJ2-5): GAGVSQSPSNKVTEKGKDVELRCDPISGHTALYWYRQSLGQGLEFLIYFQGNSAPDKSGLPSDRFSAERTGGSVSTLTIQRTQQEDSAVYLCASSFDRGPETQYFGPGTRLLVL.

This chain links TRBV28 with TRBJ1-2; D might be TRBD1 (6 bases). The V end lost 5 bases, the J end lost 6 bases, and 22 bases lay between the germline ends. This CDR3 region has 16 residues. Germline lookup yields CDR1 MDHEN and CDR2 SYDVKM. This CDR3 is CASSPMNDRRGNGYTF. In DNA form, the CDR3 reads TGTGCCAGCAGTCCGATGAACGACAGGCGCGGGAATGGCTACACCTTC.

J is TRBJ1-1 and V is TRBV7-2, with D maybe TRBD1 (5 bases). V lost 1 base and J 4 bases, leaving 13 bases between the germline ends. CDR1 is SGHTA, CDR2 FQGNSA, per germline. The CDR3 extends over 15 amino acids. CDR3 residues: CASSLVGGVVTEAFF. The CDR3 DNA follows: TGTGCCAGCAGCTTAGTAGGAGGGGTGGTCACTGAAGCTTTCTTT.